This T cell receptor (beta chain) derives from a study of identical twins (dated by TCRdb to the mid-2010s). About the investigation overall: TCR alpha and beta repertoires from monozygotic twins, unrelated adults of various ages and cord blood were deep-sequenced to test whether fetal clonotypes persist. Replicate twin experiments were performed at different times using different library preparation protocols to rule out contamination.

The library was built by means of 5' RACE. The listed sequencing device is Illumina HiSeq 2000. A universal primer binding site was introduced by template switching, and a unique molecular identifier was present in the final cDNA, enabling accurate counting of TCR cDNA molecules. First-strand cDNA for TCR alpha and beta chains was synthesized from specific primers in the conserved constant-segment region. Each cDNA library was double barcoded, with a SMART-Mk sample barcode plus Illumina barcodes, to control for contamination. TruSeq adapter sequences, together with Illumina sample barcodes, were added in two successive PCR steps. The Illumina HiSeq platform was used with custom primers to sequence TCR alpha and beta cDNA libraries. In the original analysis: MiGEC processed the raw reads to extract unique molecular identifiers, while MiXCR was used to determine the CDR3 positions. For each individual, recombination models were inferred using an EM algorithm with the repgenHMM and IGoR tools. Shared clonotypes were analyzed with the tcR package in R, and sharing was normalized by the product of cloneset sizes. To study raw recombination free of thymic and clonal selection effects, out-of-frame nonproductive sequences were analyzed. The public reads were quality trimmed at Q25 with fastp and then assembled into clones with MiXCR by TCRdb, keeping productive beta chains. Rows merge per CDR3 protein into single entries with the most common DNA and genes. The authors' filters were not applied to this entry. Here the sample has 690,000 or so distinct CDR3 sequences; around 8.6% occur a single time. The ten largest account for 0.98% of the sample.

On the study overall, not on this receptor specifically: Zero-insertion analyses could be partly confounded by invariant T cells such as MAIT and iNKT, although diverse VJ usage argued against such confounding for most clonotypes. Fewer insertions were carried by abundant cord blood beta clonotypes; a weaker similar trend was observed in young adult naive repertoires, while no such trend was observed in memory repertoires. Compared with coincidental sharing between unrelated individuals, an excess of low generation-probability sequences was observed among out-of-frame TCR alpha sequences shared between twins. A weaker excess of twin sharing was found in beta out-of-frame sequences because the signal-to-noise ratio was lowered by fewer shared sequences. Recombination models systematically underestimated out-of-frame TCR alpha sharing in monozygotic twins but agreed with sharing between unrelated individuals. Because the same donors could not be followed over many years, conclusions were based on cross-sectional statistical analysis.

The table lists this clonotype with a few counts. The target of this receptor is not known. It has no much larger one-base neighbor in the sample; base qualities were not kept. Every donor in the study was a healthy Caucasian. The twin cohort comprised three pairs of female monozygotic twins, all aged about 18 to 29 years. RNA for TCR libraries was isolated from peripheral blood mononuclear cells. The V and J ends are trimmed by 2 bases and 4 bases, leaving 8 bases between them. The CDR3 runs 13 residues from the cysteine to the phenylalanine. CDR3 DNA is the only sequence kept; it has 39 bases, read in frame from the first base. Sequences SEHNR (CDR1) and FQNEAQ (CDR2) are obtained from the germline V gene (reference sequence). The data also belong to a second study, concerning yellow fever vaccine responses in identical twins. The second study's authors report: According to the authors, in identical twins the way T cells responded to vaccination appeared partly convergent and partly personalized. The study precisely tracked vaccine-responding T cell clones in identical twins.

Specimen: PBMCs. The receptor was isolated from a woman aged 18-29 years in good health. The chain couples TRBV7-9 to TRBJ1-1; the D gene is possibly TRBD1, with 5 bases matching. Here is the DNA: TGTGCCAGCAGCTTACAGGGAACCACTGAAGCTTTCTTT. The translation is CASSLQGTTEAFF.